Below, 9 T cell receptor beta chains from the same sample are listed, as sequenced in a study of shared clonotypes between healthy human individuals. Using immunoSEQ multiplex PCR, the repertoire was profiled, and TCRdb retains in-frame clones only, with some absent. The data contain fewer than 600,000 clones, about 74% of them singletons. Sample: PBMCs. Receptors were obtained from a woman aged 40 to 50 in good health. Some clones in this sample may be carry-over from other donors' samples.

This chain joins TRBV27 and TRBJ2-2, with D tentatively TRBD1 (6 bases). In germline, CDR1 is MNHEY, CDR2 SMNVEV (reference sequence). The V end was cut by 3 bases, the J end by 5 bases, with 10 bases between. The CDR3 length is 14 residues. The CDR3 spells CASSFPRGTGELFF. DNA for the CDR3: TGTGCCAGCAGTTTCCCAAGGGGGACCGGGGAGCTGTTTTTT.

The V and J genes are TRBV6-1 and TRBJ2-7; 7 nucleotides line up with TRBD2. Germline assignment: CDR1 MNHNS and CDR2 SASEGT. V lost 6 bases and J lost 5; bases outside the gene matches: 10. The CDR3 totals 14 residues. CDR3 sequence reads: CASRTGGSGDEQYF. The CDR3 nucleotides are TGTGCCAGCAGGACGGGCGGGAGTGGTGACGAGCAGTACTTC.

Worth noting for this clone: This likely came from a read error, as a far larger clone is one base away. This specimen includes other DNA sequences encoding the same CDR3. The chain links TRBV29-1 to TRBJ2-7, with a weak D call TRBD1 (5 bases). Germline CDR1 reads SQVTM; CDR2 reads ANQGSEA. The CDR3 is made up of 15 amino acids. The V and J ends lost 6 bases and 7 bases respectively, with 25 bases between them. CDR3 loop: CSVASGFLGLREQYF. Here the CDR3 DNA reads TGCAGCGTAGCCTCAGGGTTTCTCGGGCTCAGGGAGCAGTACTTC.

This clone was recorded only once. A read error is likely here: a far larger clone is one base away. This sample includes further DNA sequences coding for the same CDR3. The J gene is TRBJ2-2, the V gene TRBV28; no definite D call. Germline V gives CDR1 MDHEN, CDR2 SYDVKM. The CDR3 totals 11 residues. The CDR3 DNA is TGCGCCAGCAGCAAAGACGGGGAGCTGTTTTTT. It yields the protein CASSKDGELFF.

This sequence joins TRBV10-3 and TRBJ1-5; D might be TRBD1 (5 bases). CDR1 is ENHRY, CDR2 SYGVKD, per germline. The CDR3 runs 14 residues. V was trimmed by 5 bases and J by 5 bases, leaving 13 bases between them. CDR3 coding DNA: TGTGCCATCAGTAGCGGAGGGACGGATCAGCCCCAGCATTTT. This gives the protein CAISSGGTDQPQHF.

V usage is TRBV30 and J usage is TRBJ1-5; 7 nucleotides line up with TRBD1. This CDR3 spans 15 amino acids. The J segment lost 3 bases and the V segment lost 2 bases, leaving 7 bases of the junction unmatched. CDR1 GTSNPN and CDR2 SVGIG come from the germline V gene (reference sequence). The CDR3 nucleotides are TGTGCCTGGAGTTTACGGGACAGAAACAATCAGCCCCAGCATTTT. It encodes CAWSLRDRNNQPQHF.

The chain has TRBV5-4 and TRBJ2-1; TRBD2 is a possible D gene (5 bases). The CDR3 contains 13 residues. The V end was cut by 4 bases, the J end by 7 bases, with 12 bases between. The germline CDR1 and CDR2 sequences are SGHNT and YYREEE (reference sequence). CDR3 coding DNA: TGTGCCAGCAGCAAGGACTCACCTAATGAGCAGTTCTTC. Translated, it gives CASSKDSPNEQFF.

The chain carries TRBV7-3 and TRBJ1-1; 8 bases map to TRBD1. CDR1 and CDR2 (germline): SGHTA, FQGTGA. CDR3 length: 13 amino acids. The J segment lost 5 bases and the V segment lost 4 bases, leaving 3 bases of the junction unmatched. CDR3 amino acids: CASSSRQGTEAFF. The DNA of the CDR3 is TGTGCCAGCAGCTCTCGACAGGGGACTGAAGCTTTCTTT. The full variable domain, its missing parts supplied by reference TRBV7-3 and TRBJ1-1, is GAGVSQTPSNKVTEKGKYVELRCDPISGHTALYWYRQSLGQGPEFLIYFQGTGAADDSGLPNDRFFAVRPEGSVSTLKIQRTERGDSAVYLCASSSRQGTEAFFGQGTRLTVV.

This clone was observed a handful of times. The CDR3 DNA reads TGTGCCAGCAGCTTGAACACCGGTAGTGAAAAACTGTTTTTT. Translating it yields CASSLNTGSEKLFF. The chain couples TRBV7-9 to TRBJ1-4; D remains ambiguous. Germline values: CDR1 SEHNR, CDR2 FQNEAQ (reference sequence). V lost 3 bases to trimming and J lost 7 bases, with 12 bases between them. The CDR3 covers 14 residues.